Only one count was recorded for the clone carrying this TCR beta chain. This sample stems from a study of blood T cell repertoires in COVID-19. In the study overall: Some COVID-19 samples were acute and others convalescent; all came from the United States, Italy and Spain. Sample material is recorded as cDNA or gDNA derived from T cells, B-cell-depleted T cells, or PBMCs.

Authors' data handling: Amplifying reference gene primers gave estimates of nucleated cell counts. Sequencing used immunoSEQ multiplex PCR; TCRdb keeps in-frame clones, though not all of them. D and trimming come from the DNA, and the V and J calls and clone size come from that table. The sample records approximately 150,000 clones, roughly 85% being singletons. This CDR3 is 13 amino acids long. Germline assignment: CDR1 ENHRY and CDR2 SYGVKD. V gave up 5 bases and J gave up 1 base, with 8 bases separating them. This chain connects TRBV10-3 to TRBJ1-1, with D maybe TRBD1 (6 bases). The clonotype comes from a man aged 40-49 years with acute or convalescent COVID-19. The source material was peripheral blood. CDR3: CAISPRGNTEAFF. DNA for the CDR3: TGTGCCATCAGTCCCAGGGGGAACACTGAAGCTTTCTTT.